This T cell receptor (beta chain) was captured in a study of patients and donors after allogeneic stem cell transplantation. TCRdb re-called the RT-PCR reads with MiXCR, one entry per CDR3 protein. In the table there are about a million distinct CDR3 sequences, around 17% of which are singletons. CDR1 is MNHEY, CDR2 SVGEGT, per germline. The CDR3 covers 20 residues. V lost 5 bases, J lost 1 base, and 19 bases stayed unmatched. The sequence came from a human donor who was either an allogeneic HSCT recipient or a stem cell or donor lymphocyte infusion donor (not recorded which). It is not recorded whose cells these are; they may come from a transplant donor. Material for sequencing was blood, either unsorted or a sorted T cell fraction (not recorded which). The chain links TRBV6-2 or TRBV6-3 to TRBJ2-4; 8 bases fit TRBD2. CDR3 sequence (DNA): TGTGCCAGCAGTAACCCTCCTGCGGGGGGAGTCTTAGGGGCCAAAAACATTCAGTACTTC. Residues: CASSNPPAGGVLGAKNIQYF.